One and the same sample provided the 28 T cell receptor beta chains below, sequenced in a study of CD8 T cells in ankylosing spondylitis. TCRdb reanalysed the 5' RACE reads using MiXCR and keeps one entry per CDR3 protein. The data show hundreds of thousands of distinct CDR3 sequences, with over 9.5% seen just once and roughly 0.51% held by the top ten. Whole-study results and caveats: A TCR beta motif of eight highly homologous variants appeared characteristic of ankylosing spondylitis blood.

The antigens of these receptors remain unknown. The sequencing input was blood, either unsorted or a sorted T cell fraction (not recorded which). The receptors stem from a male donor with ankylosing spondylitis.

The J gene is TRBJ2-7, the V gene TRBV7-6, with a tentative D call TRBD1 (6 bases). There are 14 residues in the CDR3. V shed 2 bases and J shed 6 bases, with 14 bases lying between them. Per germline, CDR1 SGHVS and CDR2 FNYEAQ. The CDR3 here is CASSLRQGIAEQYF. The CDR3 bases are TGTGCCAGCAGCTTACGGCAGGGGATCGCCGAGCAGTACTTC. Supplemented by reference TRBV7-6 and TRBJ2-7, the full variable domain reads GAGVSQSPRYKVTKRGQDVALRCDPISGHVSLYWYRQALGQGPEFLTYFNYEAQQDKSGLPNDRFSAERPEGSISTLTIQRTEQRDSAMYRCASSLRQGIAEQYFGPGTRLTVT.

Many counts were recorded for this clonotype. V and J are TRBV29-1 and TRBJ1-1, with 7 bases fitting TRBD1. The junction had 5 bases not matched to a gene; V was cut back by 0 bases and J by 4 bases. Germline V gene sequence: CDR1 SQVTM, CDR2 ANQGSEA. The CDR3 contains 14 residues. The CDR3 region has the DNA TGCAGCGTTGAAGATGGGGCAGGGGGCACTGAAGCTTTCTTT. It encodes CSVEDGAGGTEAFF.

In this sample, this clonotype turned up many times. Germline and junction disagree at one end, which may indicate a read error. The J gene is TRBJ2-5, the V gene TRBV6-2 or TRBV6-3; D gene ambiguous. The germline gives CDR1 MNHEY, CDR2 SVGEGT. The CDR3 totals 12 residues. Here the CDR3 reads CASSYGQETQYF. The CDR3 nucleotides read TGCGCCAGCAGCTACGGACAAGAGACCCAGTACTTC.

This clonotype was counted between two and nine times. V usage is TRBV20-1 and J usage is TRBJ2-2; 7 nucleotides line up with TRBD1. Germline-derived CDR1 and CDR2 are DFQATT and SNEGSKA (reference sequence). Trimming cost V 6 bases and J 5 bases; bases outside gene matches: 6. The CDR3 has 13 residues. CDR3 amino acids: CSAQDRLTGELFF. The CDR3 region has the DNA TGCAGTGCCCAGGACAGGCTGACCGGGGAGCTGTTTTTT.

This clonotype turned up a few times. This sequence joins TRBV7-8 and TRBJ2-3, with D hard to call. This CDR3 has 15 amino acids. Germline CDR1 SGHVS, CDR2 FQNEAQ. V was pared by 5 bases and J by 0 bases, with 12 bases between. CDR3 loop: CASSRFLSSTDTQYF. The CDR3, as DNA: TGTGCCAGCAGCCGATTCCTTTCTAGCACAGATACGCAGTATTTT.

This clonotype has more than one count but fewer than ten. V and J are TRBV20-1 and TRBJ2-1, with 11 nucleotides matching TRBD2. The CDR3 is 16 residues long. The germline V gene encodes CDR1 DFQATT and CDR2 SNEGSKA (reference sequence). V trimming: 0 bases; J trimming: 2 bases; junction bases outside the gene matches: 3. The CDR3 loop is CSARDTGLAAYNEQFF. The CDR3 DNA follows: TGCAGTGCTAGAGATACGGGACTAGCGGCCTACAATGAGCAGTTCTTC.

The genes are TRBV28 and TRBJ1-2; no clear D. Per germline, CDR1 MDHEN and CDR2 SYDVKM. The V end lost 5 bases, the J end lost 6 bases, and 4 bases lay between the germline ends. The CDR3 has 10 amino acids. Here the CDR3 DNA reads TGTGCCAGCAGTAAGAATGGCTACACCTTC. Translation: CASSKNGYTF.

The chain recombines TRBV18 with TRBJ1-6; the match to TRBD1 covers 9 bases. This CDR3 spans 20 amino acids. Trimming took 3 bases from V and 8 from J; bases not matched to a gene: 20. Germline V gene data show CDR1 as KGHSH and CDR2 as LQKENI. CDR3 region: CASSPLSPSRQGVRDSPLHF. The CDR3 DNA reads as TGTGCCAGCTCACCGCTTTCTCCCTCGAGACAGGGGGTGAGGGATTCACCCCTCCACTTT.

This clonotype was detected a few times. The genes are TRBV4-2 and TRBJ1-4, with 8 bases matching TRBD1. J was trimmed by 8 bases and V by 0 bases; bases with no gene match: 8. There are 16 residues in the CDR3. CDR1 is LGHNA and CDR2 is YNFKEQ in the germline V gene. CDR3 sequence (DNA): TGTGCCAGCAGCCAAGATAAAGGACAGGGTGCCGAAAAACTGTTTTTT. Its protein product is CASSQDKGQGAEKLFF.

The chain links TRBV27 to TRBJ2-1; 7 nucleotides agree with TRBD2. The CDR3 extends over 15 amino acids. Germline V gene sequence: CDR1 MNHEY, CDR2 SMNVEV (reference sequence). The trim removed 5 bases at V and 3 bases at J, leaving 7 bases unmatched. CDR3 bases: TGTGCCAGCAGTGTGTTGGGGAGGGGCTACAATGAGCAGTTCTTC. Protein: CASSVLGRGYNEQFF.

This clonotype was counted a few times. The genes are TRBV5-1 and TRBJ1-1, with D possibly being TRBD1 (6 bases). This CDR3 contains 13 residues. Germline V CDR1 and CDR2: SGHRS, YFSETQ. Trimming removed 4 bases from V and 7 bases from J, with 14 bases in between. CDR3 sequence (DNA): TGCGCCAGCAGCCTAGACAGGCCGAGTGAAGCTTTCTTT. Its translation: CASSLDRPSEAFF.

The chain recombines TRBV7-3 with TRBJ2-7; D may correspond to TRBD1 or TRBD2 (6 bases each). Germline lookup yields CDR1 SGHTA and CDR2 FQGTGA. The CDR3 is made up of 13 amino acids. V lost 5 bases, J lost 3 bases, and 11 bases lay in between. CDR3 nucleotide sequence: TGTGCCAGCAGCGCGGGACACGTCTACGAGCAGTACTTC. It is translated as CASSAGHVYEQYF.

This clonotype was counted a few times. V usage is TRBV5-1 and J usage is TRBJ2-1; TRBD2 matches at 11 bases. Germline V gene sequence: CDR1 SGHRS, CDR2 YFSETQ. V dropped 4 bases and J dropped 9; count of bases not matched to a gene: 6. There are 14 residues in the CDR3. CDR3 DNA: TGCGCCAGCAGCACTAGCGGGAGTACCGGTGAGCAGTTCTTC. This translates into CASSTSGSTGEQFF.

This clonotype was counted many times. The rearrangement joins TRBV10-3 to TRBJ2-7, with D unresolved. The V and J ends lost 10 bases and 7 bases respectively, with 14 bases between them. This CDR3 has 11 residues. CDR1 and CDR2 (germline): ENHRY, SYGVKD. CDR3 amino acids: CATLYEGEQYF. For the CDR3, the DNA is TGTGCCACCCTATATGAAGGGGAGCAGTACTTC.

This clonotype was picked up a small number of times. V gene TRBV20-1 combines with J gene TRBJ2-1; 7 nucleotides line up with TRBD2. This CDR3 is built from 15 residues. Germline-derived CDR1 and CDR2 are DFQATT and SNEGSKA (reference sequence). The V gene end was trimmed by 5 bases and the J gene end by 6 bases; junction bases not matched to a gene: 13. The CDR3 reads CSAGKTSDGLNEQFF. The DNA for the CDR3 is TGCAGTGCTGGAAAAACTAGCGACGGCCTCAATGAGCAGTTCTTC.

This clonotype was seen only a few times. The chain joins TRBV5-1 to TRBJ2-6; a weak D match, TRBD2 (5 bases). The germline V gene encodes CDR1 SGHRS and CDR2 YFSETQ. Trimming removed 0 bases from V and 4 bases from J, with 8 bases in between. CDR3 size: 15 residues. The CDR3 here is CASSLVSGGANVLTF. The CDR3 nucleotides are TGCGCCAGCAGCTTGGTCTCGGGAGGGGCCAACGTCCTGACTTTC.

This clonotype was seen ten or more times. The chain has TRBV12-3 or TRBV12-4 and TRBJ1-6, with D unresolved. This CDR3 has 12 residues. V lost 3 bases to trimming and J lost 9 bases, with 6 bases between them. The CDR3 is CASSFSGSPLHF. As DNA, the CDR3 is TGTGCCAGCAGTTTTTCCGGTTCACCCCTCCACTTT.

This clonotype occurred a few times. The rearrangement joins TRBV20-1 to TRBJ1-1, with D perhaps matching TRBD1 (5 bases). Germline CDR1 and CDR2: DFQATT and SNEGSKA (reference sequence). The CDR3 totals 14 residues. The V end lost 3 bases, the J end lost 2 bases, and 13 bases lay between the germline ends. CDR3 sequence reads: CSARQGWINTEAFF. The CDR3 nucleotides read TGCAGTGCTAGGCAGGGTTGGATAAACACTGAAGCTTTCTTT.

This clonotype showed up just a few times. This chain connects TRBV20-1 to TRBJ2-1; no clear D. There are 14 residues in the CDR3. The germline V and J ends were trimmed by 2 bases and 11 bases, with 19 bases remaining between them. In germline, CDR1 is DFQATT, CDR2 SNEGSKA (reference sequence). As DNA, the CDR3 is TGCAGTGCTAGAAAATCTGGTGTCCAGCGACAGCAGTTCTTC. Its translation: CSARKSGVQRQQFF.

This clonotype was detected a few times. This chain connects TRBV6-5 to TRBJ1-5; D is unclear. The germline V gene encodes CDR1 MNHEY and CDR2 SVGAGI. CDR3 length: 14 residues. Trimming removed 1 base at V and 5 bases at J, with 9 bases between. The CDR3 region is CASSYLTLDQPQHF. The CDR3 DNA is TGTGCCAGCAGTTACTTAACTCTAGATCAGCCCCAGCATTTT.

This clonotype was recorded a few times. CDR3 loop: CASSTGGGYNEQFF. The CDR3 nucleotides read TGTGCCAGCAGCACCGGGGGCGGCTACAATGAGCAGTTCTTC. The chain couples TRBV9 to TRBJ2-1; the D call may be TRBD1 or TRBD2 (6 bases each). The germline gives CDR1 SGDLS, CDR2 YYNGEE. V was pared by 4 bases and J by 3 bases, with 11 bases between. CDR3 size: 14 residues.

This clonotype was counted many times. The chain is built from TRBV11-2 and TRBJ2-1; no clear D gene. Germline V gene sequence: CDR1 SGHAT, CDR2 FQNNGV. V gave up 3 bases and J gave up 3 bases, with 12 bases separating them. This CDR3 has 15 residues. The CDR3 DNA is TGTGCCAGCAGCTTTCGAGTCGTAGGCTACAATGAGCAGTTCTTC. Its translation is CASSFRVVGYNEQFF.

This clonotype was detected only a few times. The rearrangement links TRBV6-5 to TRBJ1-1, with 8 bases that match TRBD1. The germline gives CDR1 MNHEY, CDR2 SVGAGI. The CDR3 runs 16 residues. The junction had 9 bases not matched to a gene; V was cut back by 2 bases and J by 4 bases. CDR3 sequence reads: CASSYIQGGWLTEAFF. DNA of the CDR3: TGTGCCAGCAGTTACATACAGGGGGGATGGCTCACTGAAGCTTTCTTT.

This clonotype was counted a few times. This chain joins TRBV6-1 and TRBJ2-3, with TRBD1 matching over 9 bases. The V segment lost 6 bases and the J segment 1 base; nucleotides outside the gene matches: 8. Germline assignment: CDR1 MNHNS and CDR2 SASEGT. The CDR3 runs to 16 residues. This chain's CDR3 is CASSWDRARGTDTQYF. The CDR3 DNA is TGTGCCAGCAGCTGGGACAGGGCCCGCGGCACAGATACGCAGTATTTT.

At least ten counts were recorded for this clonotype. This chain joins TRBV10-3 and TRBJ1-6, with TRBD1 identical over 8 bases. This CDR3 contains 12 residues. From germline, CDR1 is ENHRY and CDR2 SYGVKD. The V gene end was trimmed by 2 bases and the J gene end by 19 bases; junction bases not matched to a gene: 7. This chain's CDR3 is CAISENRDRQHF. The CDR3 DNA sequence: TGTGCCATCAGTGAGAACCGGGACAGGCAACACTTT.

This clonotype was detected only a few times. The chain combines TRBV7-3 with TRBJ1-2; a weak D match, TRBD1 (5 bases). Germline V gene data show CDR1 as SGHTA and CDR2 as FQGTGA. The CDR3 totals 15 residues. V lost 3 bases, J lost 2 bases, and 13 bases lay in between. CDR3 sequence: CASSFPGGGNYGYTF. Written as DNA, the CDR3 is TGTGCCAGCAGCTTCCCAGGCGGGGGAAACTATGGCTACACCTTC.

The chain recombines TRBV10-3 with TRBJ2-2, with 9 positions matching TRBD1. The CDR3 is 15 residues long. Looked up from germline, CDR1 is ENHRY and CDR2 is SYGVKD. V lost 2 bases and J lost 6; bases outside the gene matches: 4. DNA of the CDR3: TGTGCCATCAGTGAGGGGACAGGGATCGCCGGGGAGCTGTTTTTT. It yields the protein CAISEGTGIAGELFF.

About this clonotype itself: At one boundary the junction diverges from the germline segment, which might be a read error. The chain has TRBV7-2 and TRBJ2-5, with 14 bases that match TRBD2. The germline V gene encodes CDR1 SGHTA and CDR2 FQGNSA. This CDR3 has 14 residues. The CDR3 sequence is CASSPGLAGEAQYF. CDR3 nucleotides: TGTGCCAGCAGCCCGGGACTAGCGGGAGAGGCCCAGTACTTC.